This TCR beta chain stems from a study of T cell repertoires in cytomegalovirus infection. At the level of the study: Well-studied HLA-B-restricted CMV epitopes were used in the study alongside recently identified HLA-C-restricted ones. Public TCR beta signatures were indicative of both CMV infection and a matching HLA type.

Findings and caveats of the study: The ex vivo response was dominated by HLA-C-restricted CMV-specific TCR beta clonotypes.

TCRdb re-called the reads through MiXCR, storing one row per CDR3 protein. The table includes 800,000 to 950,000 distinct CDR3 sequences, about 30% detected once. Notes on this clonotype: The antigen is not known. An end of the junction differs from the germline gene, which may be a read error.

Germline V gives CDR1 SSHAT, CDR2 FNYEAQ (reference sequence). This CDR3 has 15 residues. The chain combines TRBV7-7 with TRBJ2-7; TRBD1 matches 10 bases. The specimen was cultured CD8+ T cells from PBMCs, collected from culture after CMV antigen stimulation. This clonotype was obtained from a human donor in good health (CMV status not recorded). Some clones in this sample may be carry-over from other donors' samples. As DNA, the CDR3 is TGTGCTAGCAGCTCCGGACAGGGGGTTACCTACGAGCAGTACTTC. The encoded protein is CASSSGQGVTYEQYF.